The 19 T cell receptor beta chains in this list originate from one sample, sequenced in a study of cytomegalovirus exposure and HLA in healthy donors. Primers included in the PCR were 60 Vbeta and 13 Jbeta primers. Method: immunoSEQ multiplex PCR; TCRdb's copy keeps in-frame clones and lacks some. This table has roughly 77,000 clones, about 9.5% appearing once. Material for sequencing was PBMCs. The origin of the receptors is a man aged 55 to 70 in good health and CMV-seropositive.

This clone was detected only a few times. The gene calls are TRBV10-2 and TRBJ2-1; perhaps TRBD2 as D (6 bases). Germline CDR1 is WSHSY and CDR2 is SAAADI. This CDR3 region has 14 residues. Trimming stripped 6 bases from V and 2 bases from J, with 11 bases between. The CDR3: CASRAGNPYNEQFF. The CDR3 DNA sequence: TGCGCCAGCAGGGCGGGGAACCCCTACAATGAGCAGTTCTTC.

The chain combines TRBV2 with TRBJ2-7, with D possibly TRBD1 on 5 matching bases. Germline loops: CDR1 SNHLY, CDR2 FYNNEI. CDR3 length equals 18 residues. V lost 2 bases and J 1 base, leaving 21 bases between the germline ends. CDR3 DNA sequence: TGTGCCAGCAGTGAATCAATCTCCTTGACAGTTTCGTCCTACGAGCAGTACTTC. Protein: CASSESISLTVSSYEQYF.

The chain is built from TRBV4-1 and TRBJ2-5; 7 bases match TRBD1. Unmatched junction bases numbered 6, after V lost 4 bases and J lost 4 bases. The germline CDR1 and CDR2 sequences are MGHRA and YSYEKL. The CDR3 consists of 14 residues. CDR3 DNA: TGCGCCAGCAGCCCTTATAGGGGGCCAGAGACCCAGTACTTC. It encodes CASSPYRGPETQYF.

The CDR3 region is CSVQGSGRRMNEQFF. CDR3 sequence (DNA): TGCAGCGTTCAGGGTAGCGGGAGACGTATGAATGAGCAGTTCTTC. The V and J genes are TRBV29-1 and TRBJ2-1, with 9 bases lining up with TRBD2. The trim removed 5 bases at V and 7 bases at J, leaving 12 bases unmatched. CDR3 size: 15 residues. Germline CDR1 and CDR2: SQVTM and ANQGSEA.

A few counts support this clone. This chain links TRBV2 with TRBJ1-1; TRBD1 matches 10 bases. The germline V gene encodes CDR1 SNHLY and CDR2 FYNNEI. V shed 7 bases and J 2 bases; nucleotides not matched to a gene: 7. This CDR3 is built from 15 residues. Here the CDR3 reads CASNDGDRGNTEAFF. CDR3 bases: TGTGCCAGCAATGACGGGGACAGGGGAAACACTGAAGCTTTCTTT.

This clone has a handful of counts. In DNA, the CDR3 is TGTGCCAGCAGCCCTAGAGGTCTAAGCACAGATACGCAGTATTTT. Its protein is CASSPRGLSTDTQYF. The chain joins TRBV5-6 to TRBJ2-3; D is ambiguous. The V and J ends lost 4 bases and 0 bases respectively, with 12 bases between them. The CDR3 spans 15 residues. Germline values: CDR1 SGHDT, CDR2 YYEEEE.

This clone was picked up a small number of times. The chain carries TRBV4-1 and TRBJ1-1, with 9 positions matching TRBD1. Germline V lookup: CDR1 MGHRA, CDR2 YSYEKL. The V segment lost 9 bases and the J segment 1 base; nucleotides outside the gene matches: 18. The CDR3 spans 18 residues. The CDR3 sequence is CARDRGRTGEIENTEAFF. CDR3 nucleotides: TGCGCCAGGGACCGCGGCCGGACAGGGGAAATCGAGAACACTGAAGCTTTCTTT.

The J gene is TRBJ1-1, the V gene TRBV28; unclear D gene. The CDR3 sequence is 13 residues long. The V gene lost 6 bases and the J gene lost 11 bases, with 19 bases spanning the gap. CDR1 MDHEN and CDR2 SYDVKM come from the germline V gene. For the CDR3, the DNA is TGTGCCAGCAGCCCGGGATCTCACCGTGGGGCTTTCTTT. It is translated as CASSPGSHRGAFF.

In DNA form, the CDR3 reads TGTGCCAGCAGCGTAGGCCCGGACAGGGGCGATGAGCAGTTCTTC. Translating it yields CASSVGPDRGDEQFF. This sequence joins TRBV9 and TRBJ2-1, with TRBD1 identical over 9 bases. V shed 0 bases and J 8 bases; nucleotides not matched to a gene: 6. CDR1 SGDLS and CDR2 YYNGEE come from the germline V gene. This CDR3 region has 15 residues. The entire variable domain, with the rest obtained from reference TRBV9 and TRBJ2-1, is as follows: DSGVTQTPKHLITATGQRVTLRCSPRSGDLSVYWYQQSLDQGLQFLIQYYNGEERAKGNILERFSAQQFPDLHSELNLSSLELGDSALYFCASSVGPDRGDEQFFGPGTRLTVL.

In its sample, this clone was seen a few times. The gene calls are TRBV14 and TRBJ1-1, with TRBD1 identical over 7 bases. This CDR3 is built from 16 residues. V dropped 4 bases and J dropped 0; count of bases not matched to a gene: 8. Germline V CDR1 and CDR2: SGHDN, FVKESK. For the CDR3, the DNA is TGTGCCAGCAGCCCCTCGACAGGGCGTATGAACACTGAAGCTTTCTTT. Protein sequence: CASSPSTGRMNTEAFF.

This clone showed up just a few times. The chain carries TRBV6-1 and TRBJ2-7; 7 positions agree with TRBD1. The germline gives CDR1 MNHNS, CDR2 SASEGT. This CDR3 region has 13 residues. V lost 7 bases, J lost 0 bases, and 3 bases stayed unmatched. CDR3 sequence (DNA): TGTGCCAGCAAGGGACAGAGCTCCTACGAGCAGTACTTC. Translating it yields CASKGQSSYEQYF.

A few counts support this clone. In nucleotides, the CDR3 is TGTGCCAGTACTAATGCCGAATCTGCCATATATTTT. It yields the protein CASTNAESAIYF. The gene calls are TRBV19 and TRBJ1-3; D gene unclear. Trimming took off 7 bases at V and 11 bases at J, with 15 bases between the two ends. From germline, CDR1 is LNHDA and CDR2 SQIVND (reference sequence). This CDR3 region has 12 residues.

V is TRBV7-6 and J is TRBJ1-5, with 7 bases matching TRBD1. V lost 5 bases, J lost 4 bases, and 5 bases stayed unmatched. Germline V gives CDR1 SGHVS, CDR2 FNYEAQ. The CDR3 sequence is 14 residues long. The CDR3 sequence: CASSTGQANQPQHF. The CDR3 nucleotides are TGTGCCAGCAGCACTGGACAGGCTAATCAGCCCCAGCATTTT.

The chain carries TRBV10-3 and TRBJ1-3, with D perhaps matching TRBD1 (5 bases). The V end was cut by 2 bases, the J end by 3 bases, with 17 bases between. The CDR3 is 17 residues long. Germline V gives CDR1 ENHRY, CDR2 SYGVKD. The CDR3 DNA reads as TGTGCCATCAGTGAGCTCCCGGGCCTAACAGGTGGAAACACCATATATTTT. This gives the protein CAISELPGLTGGNTIYF.

There are a few counts of this clone. This chain uses TRBV28 with TRBJ2-7; D is unresolved. Trimming left V 3 bases short and J 2 bases short, with 11 bases between. CDR3 length equals 14 residues. Germline V CDR1 and CDR2: MDHEN, SYDVKM. The CDR3 spells CASSFPQVTYEQYF. Here the CDR3 DNA reads TGTGCCAGCAGTTTTCCCCAGGTTACCTACGAGCAGTACTTC.

The CDR3 DNA is TGTGCCAGTACGGACGGGCAGGGAGGAAACACCATATATTTT. Protein: CASTDGQGGNTIYF. The rearrangement joins TRBV18 to TRBJ1-3; D is possibly TRBD1 (5 bases). V lost 9 bases to trimming and J lost 4 bases, with 16 bases between them. This CDR3 is 14 amino acids long. Germline V CDR1 and CDR2: KGHSH, LQKENI. The full variable domain, with the rest looked up from reference TRBV18 and TRBJ1-3, is NAGVMQNPRHLVRRRGQEARLRCSPMKGHSHVYWYRQLPEEGLKFMVYLQKENIIDESGMPKERFSAEFPKEGPSILRIQQVVRGDSAAYFCASTDGQGGNTIYFGEGSWLTVV.

This clone was observed a handful of times. The chain carries TRBV11-2 and TRBJ1-1, with unresolved D. Germline V lookup: CDR1 SGHAT, CDR2 FQNNGV. V dropped 5 bases and J dropped 1 base, with 8 bases sitting between them. The CDR3 loop spans 13 amino acids. The CDR3 DNA sequence: TGTGCCAGCAGCCCCAGACAGAACACTGAAGCTTTCTTT. Its translation: CASSPRQNTEAFF.

The table lists this clone with a few counts. CDR3 bases: TGTGCCAGCACCCGAGGGGGGGCATCAGATACGCAGTATTTT. This translates into CASTRGGASDTQYF. The chain carries TRBV6-6 and TRBJ2-3; possible D gene TRBD2, 7 bases. The CDR3 spans 14 residues. Germline V lookup: CDR1 MNHNY, CDR2 SVGAGI (reference sequence). Trimming pared 7 bases from V and 4 bases from J, leaving 15 bases between.

This clone turned up a few times. This chain uses TRBV2 with TRBJ1-4, with a weak D call TRBD1 (5 bases). Germline V lookup: CDR1 SNHLY, CDR2 FYNNEI. This CDR3 has 14 residues. Trimming took off 8 bases at V and 7 bases at J, with 17 bases between the two ends. CDR3 in amino acids: CASSYEGVGEKLFF. The CDR3 coding sequence is TGTGCCAGCTCATATGAAGGGGTTGGTGAAAAACTGTTTTTT.